This T cell receptor (beta chain) was recovered during a study of monozygotic twins with inflammatory bowel disease. CDR1 is DFQATT, CDR2 SNEGSKA, per germline (reference sequence). This CDR3 contains 12 residues. TCRdb reworked the 5' RACE reads into one entry per CDR3 protein, no DNA. In all, the sample yields 150,000 to 200,000 distinct CDR3 sequences. The sequenced sample consisted of blood. V and J are TRBV20-1 and TRBJ1-1; TCRdb's D call, TRBD1, is unchecked because there is no DNA. This receptor was identified in a human donor with ulcerative colitis or Crohn's disease, or a healthy co-twin of an affected twin (not recorded which). This chain's CDR3 is CSPRQGSTEAFF.